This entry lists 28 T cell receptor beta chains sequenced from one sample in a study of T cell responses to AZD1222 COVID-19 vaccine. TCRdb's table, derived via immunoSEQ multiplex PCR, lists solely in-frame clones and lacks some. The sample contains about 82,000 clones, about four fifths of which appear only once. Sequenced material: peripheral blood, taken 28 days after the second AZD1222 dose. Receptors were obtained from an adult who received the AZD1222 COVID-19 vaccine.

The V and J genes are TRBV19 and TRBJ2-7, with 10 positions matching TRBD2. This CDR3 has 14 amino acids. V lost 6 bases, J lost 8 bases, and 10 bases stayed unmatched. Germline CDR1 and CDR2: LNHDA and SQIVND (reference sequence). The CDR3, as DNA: TGTGCCAGTAGGCAGCGGGAGGGCATGGGCCAGCAGTACTTC. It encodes CASRQREGMGQQYF.

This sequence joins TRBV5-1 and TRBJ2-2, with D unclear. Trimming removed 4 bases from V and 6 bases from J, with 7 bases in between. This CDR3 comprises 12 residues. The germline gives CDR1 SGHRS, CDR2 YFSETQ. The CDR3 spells CASSDGPGELFF. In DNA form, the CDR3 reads TGCGCCAGCAGCGATGGTCCCGGGGAGCTGTTTTTT.

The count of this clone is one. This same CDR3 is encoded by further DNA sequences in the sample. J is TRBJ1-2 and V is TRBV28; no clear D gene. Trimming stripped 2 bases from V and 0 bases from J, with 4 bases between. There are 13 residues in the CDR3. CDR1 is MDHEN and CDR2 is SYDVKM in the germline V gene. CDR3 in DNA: TGTGCCAGCAGTTTAAGGCCTAACTATGGCTACACCTTC. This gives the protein CASSLRPNYGYTF.

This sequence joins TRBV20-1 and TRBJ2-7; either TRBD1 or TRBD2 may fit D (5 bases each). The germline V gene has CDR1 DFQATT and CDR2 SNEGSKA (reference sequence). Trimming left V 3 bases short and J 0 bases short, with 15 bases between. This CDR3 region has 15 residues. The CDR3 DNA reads TGCAGTGCTAGTTTTCCCGGGACGGTCTCCTACGAGCAGTACTTC. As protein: CSASFPGTVSYEQYF.

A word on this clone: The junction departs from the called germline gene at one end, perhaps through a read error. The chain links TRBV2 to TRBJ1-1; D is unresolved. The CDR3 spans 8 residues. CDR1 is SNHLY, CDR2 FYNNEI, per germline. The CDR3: CAGREAFF. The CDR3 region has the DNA TGTGCCGGCAGAGAAGCTTTCTTT.

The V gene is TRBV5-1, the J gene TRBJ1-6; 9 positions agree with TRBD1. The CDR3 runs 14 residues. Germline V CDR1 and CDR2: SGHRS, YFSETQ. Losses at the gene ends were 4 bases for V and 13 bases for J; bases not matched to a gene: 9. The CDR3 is CASSDGTGPSPLHF. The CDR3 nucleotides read TGCGCCAGCAGCGACGGGACAGGGCCTTCCCCCCTCCACTTT.

CDR3 protein: CSASSLAHPGELFF. The CDR3 DNA reads TGCAGTGCTAGTTCCCTAGCGCACCCCGGGGAGCTGTTTTTT. V gene TRBV20-1 combines with J gene TRBJ2-2, with D possibly TRBD2 on 6 matching bases. The germline V gene has CDR1 DFQATT and CDR2 SNEGSKA (reference sequence). CDR3 length: 14 residues. V lost 3 bases and J lost 6, with 14 bases in between.

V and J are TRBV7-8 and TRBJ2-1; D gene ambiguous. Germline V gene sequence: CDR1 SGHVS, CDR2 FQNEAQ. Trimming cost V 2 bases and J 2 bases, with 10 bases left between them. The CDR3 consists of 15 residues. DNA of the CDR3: TGTGCCAGCAGCTTACTAGGTAGGGCCTACAATGAGCAGTTCTTC. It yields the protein CASSLLGRAYNEQFF. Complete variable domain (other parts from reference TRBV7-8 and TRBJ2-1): GAGVSQSPRYKVAKRGQDVALRCDPISGHVSLFWYQQALGQGPEFLTYFQNEAQLDKSGLPSDRFFAERPEGSVSTLKIQRTQQEDSAVYLCASSLLGRAYNEQFFGPGTRLTVL.

CDR3: CASSQAGGLSEKLFF. The CDR3 DNA reads TGTGCCAGCTCACAGGCAGGGGGACTCTCTGAAAAACTGTTTTTT. The chain has TRBV18 and TRBJ1-4; 7 bases agree with TRBD1. This CDR3 is 15 amino acids long. With 4 bases clipped from V and 7 bases from J, the junction kept 9 bases outside the gene matches. In germline, CDR1 is KGHSH, CDR2 LQKENI.

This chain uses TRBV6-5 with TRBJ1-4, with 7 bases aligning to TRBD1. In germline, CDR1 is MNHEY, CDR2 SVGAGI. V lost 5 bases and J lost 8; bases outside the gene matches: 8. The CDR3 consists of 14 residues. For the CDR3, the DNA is TGTGCCAGCAGTCTCGACAGGGATGGAGAAAAACTGTTTTTT. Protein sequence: CASSLDRDGEKLFF.

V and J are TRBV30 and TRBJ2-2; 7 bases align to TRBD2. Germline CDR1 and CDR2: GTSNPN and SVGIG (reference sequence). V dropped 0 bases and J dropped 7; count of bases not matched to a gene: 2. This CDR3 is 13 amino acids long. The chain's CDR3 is CAWSVLALGELFF. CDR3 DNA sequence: TGTGCCTGGAGTGTACTAGCGCTCGGGGAGCTGTTTTTT.

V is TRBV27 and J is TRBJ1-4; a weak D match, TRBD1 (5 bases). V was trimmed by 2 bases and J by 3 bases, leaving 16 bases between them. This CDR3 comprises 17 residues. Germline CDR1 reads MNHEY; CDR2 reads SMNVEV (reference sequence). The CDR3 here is CASSLPSAQGANEKLFF. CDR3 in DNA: TGTGCCAGCAGTTTACCAAGTGCTCAGGGAGCTAATGAAAAACTGTTTTTT.

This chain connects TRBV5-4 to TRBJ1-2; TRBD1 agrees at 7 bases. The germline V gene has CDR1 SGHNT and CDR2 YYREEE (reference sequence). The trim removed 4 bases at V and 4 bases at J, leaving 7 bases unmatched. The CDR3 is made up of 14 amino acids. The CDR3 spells CASSQTGSGYGYTF. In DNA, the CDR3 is TGTGCCAGCAGCCAGACAGGGTCAGGCTATGGCTACACCTTC.

CDR3 DNA: TGTGCCTGGCGCCGGGGCAGGGGGGGCACCGGGGAGCTGTTTTTT. It yields the protein CAWRRGRGGTGELFF. V gene TRBV30 combines with J gene TRBJ2-2; D possibly uses TRBD1 or TRBD2 (7 bases each). The ends were cut back, 5 bases at V and 4 bases at J, with 17 bases in the middle. Germline CDR1 and CDR2: GTSNPN and SVGIG (reference sequence). This CDR3 region has 15 residues.

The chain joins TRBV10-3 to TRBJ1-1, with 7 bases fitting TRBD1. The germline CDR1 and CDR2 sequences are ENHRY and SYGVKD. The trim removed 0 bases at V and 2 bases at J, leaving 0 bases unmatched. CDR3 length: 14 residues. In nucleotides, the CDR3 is TGTGCCATCAGTGAGTCAGGGGGCAACACTGAAGCTTTCTTT. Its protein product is CAISESGGNTEAFF.

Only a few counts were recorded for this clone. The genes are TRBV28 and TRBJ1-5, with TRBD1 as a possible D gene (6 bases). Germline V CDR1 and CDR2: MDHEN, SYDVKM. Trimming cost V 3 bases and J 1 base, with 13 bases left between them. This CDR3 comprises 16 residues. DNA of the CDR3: TGTGCCAGCAGTTTCCAGGGACACCCGAGCAATCAGCCCCAGCATTTT. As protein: CASSFQGHPSNQPQHF.

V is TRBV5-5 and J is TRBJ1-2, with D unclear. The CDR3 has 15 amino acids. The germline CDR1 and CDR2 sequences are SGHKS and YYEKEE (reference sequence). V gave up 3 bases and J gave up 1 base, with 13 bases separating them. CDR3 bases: TGTGCCAGCAGCTGGGAGAAACAACTTAACTATGGCTACACCTTC. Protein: CASSWEKQLNYGYTF.

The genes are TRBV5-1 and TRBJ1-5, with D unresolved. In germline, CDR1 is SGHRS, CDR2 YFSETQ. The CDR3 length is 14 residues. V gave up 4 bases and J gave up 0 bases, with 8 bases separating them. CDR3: CASSPTNSNQPQHF. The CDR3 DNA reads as TGCGCCAGCAGCCCGACAAATAGCAATCAGCCCCAGCATTTT.

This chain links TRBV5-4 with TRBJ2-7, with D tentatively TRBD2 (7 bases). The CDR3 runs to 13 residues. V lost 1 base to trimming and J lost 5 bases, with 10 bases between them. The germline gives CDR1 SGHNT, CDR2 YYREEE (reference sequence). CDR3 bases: TGTGCCAGCAGCTTGAAGGGGGGGGACGAGCAGTACTTC. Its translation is CASSLKGGDEQYF.

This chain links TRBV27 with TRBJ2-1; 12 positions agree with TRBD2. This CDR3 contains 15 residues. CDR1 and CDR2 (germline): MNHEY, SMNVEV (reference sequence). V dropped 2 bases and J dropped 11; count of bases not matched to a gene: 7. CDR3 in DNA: TGTGCCAGCAGTTTAACCCTAGCGGGAGGGTTCAAGCAGTTCTTC. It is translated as CASSLTLAGGFKQFF.

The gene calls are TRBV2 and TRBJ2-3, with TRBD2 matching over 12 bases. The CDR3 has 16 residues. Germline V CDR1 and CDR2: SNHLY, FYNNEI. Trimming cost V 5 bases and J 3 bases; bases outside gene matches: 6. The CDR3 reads CASSPGLAGRTDTQYF. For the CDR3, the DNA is TGTGCCAGCAGTCCCGGACTAGCGGGAAGAACAGATACGCAGTATTTT.

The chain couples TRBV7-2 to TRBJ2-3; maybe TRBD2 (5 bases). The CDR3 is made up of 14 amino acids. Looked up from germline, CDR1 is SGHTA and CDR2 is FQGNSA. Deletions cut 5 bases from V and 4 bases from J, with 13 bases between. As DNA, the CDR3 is TGTGCCAGCAGCCCGTTAAAGGGAGCAGATACGCAGTATTTT. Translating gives CASSPLKGADTQYF.

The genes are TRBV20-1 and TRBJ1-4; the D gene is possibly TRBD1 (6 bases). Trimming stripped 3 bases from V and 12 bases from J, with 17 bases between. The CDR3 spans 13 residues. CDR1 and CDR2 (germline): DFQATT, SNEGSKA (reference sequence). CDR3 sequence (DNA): TGCAGTGCTAGTCCCTCAGGGGATGTTGAACTGTTTTTT. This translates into CSASPSGDVELFF.

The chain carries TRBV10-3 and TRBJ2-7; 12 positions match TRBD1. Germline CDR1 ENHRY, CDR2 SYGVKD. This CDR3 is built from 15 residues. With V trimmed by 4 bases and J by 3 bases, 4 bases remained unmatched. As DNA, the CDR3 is TGTGCCATCAGTGCAGGGACAGGGGGCATCTACGAGCAGTACTTC. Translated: CAISAGTGGIYEQYF.

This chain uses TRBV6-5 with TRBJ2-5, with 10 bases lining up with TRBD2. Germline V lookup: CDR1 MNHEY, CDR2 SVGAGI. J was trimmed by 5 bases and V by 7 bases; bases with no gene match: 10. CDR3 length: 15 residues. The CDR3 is CASTSSGRALETQYF. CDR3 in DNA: TGTGCCAGCACTTCGAGCGGGAGGGCCTTGGAGACCCAGTACTTC.

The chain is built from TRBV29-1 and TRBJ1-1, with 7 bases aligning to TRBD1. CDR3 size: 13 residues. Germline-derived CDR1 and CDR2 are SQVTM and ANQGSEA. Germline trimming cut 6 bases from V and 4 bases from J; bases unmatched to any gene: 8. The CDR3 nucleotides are TGCAGCGTAGGTAACAGGGGCCTCACTGAAGCTTTCTTT. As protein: CSVGNRGLTEAFF.

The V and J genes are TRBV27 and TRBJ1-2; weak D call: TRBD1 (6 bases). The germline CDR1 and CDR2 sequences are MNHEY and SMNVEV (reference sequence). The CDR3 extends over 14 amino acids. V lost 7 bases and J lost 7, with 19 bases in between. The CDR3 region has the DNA TGTGCCAGCACCCTGAAAACAGGGTTTCGTGGCTACACCTTC. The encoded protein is CASTLKTGFRGYTF.

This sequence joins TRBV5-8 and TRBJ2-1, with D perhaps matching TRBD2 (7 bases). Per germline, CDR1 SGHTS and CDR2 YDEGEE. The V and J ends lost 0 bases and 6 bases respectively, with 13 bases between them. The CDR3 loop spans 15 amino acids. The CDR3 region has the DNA TGTGCCAGCAGCTTGGTCGGGGGGCCCTCCAATGAGCAGTTCTTC. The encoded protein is CASSLVGGPSNEQFF.